Below, 10 T cell receptor beta chains from the same sample are listed, as sequenced in a study of T cells after yellow fever vaccination. TCRdb reprocessed the 5' RACE reads via MiXCR and lists one record per CDR3 protein. In the table there are under 600,000 distinct CDR3 sequences, approximately 13% of which are singletons. Sequencing was performed on PBMCs, taken on the day of the yellow fever booster vaccination. The receptors were sampled from a man aged 25-40 years who received the YFV17D yellow fever vaccine.

This chain uses TRBV5-8 with TRBJ2-5; D is perhaps TRBD2 (5 bases). Trimming took off 4 bases at V and 5 bases at J, with 15 bases between the two ends. This CDR3 contains 14 residues. Germline V gene data show CDR1 as SGHTS and CDR2 as YDEGEE. CDR3 bases: TGTGCCAGCAGCCTTCCGGGGAAATCGGAGACCCAGTACTTC. Protein product: CASSLPGKSETQYF.

This clonotype was detected only a few times. This chain joins TRBV11-1 and TRBJ2-3; 9 bases align to TRBD2. The CDR3 sequence is 20 residues long. Germline V lookup: CDR1 SGHAT, CDR2 FQDESV (reference sequence). The J segment lost 3 bases and the V segment lost 4 bases, leaving 20 bases of the junction unmatched. CDR3 in amino acids: CASSSLVGGPAGGKTDTQYF. DNA for the CDR3: TGTGCCAGCAGCTCCCTAGTGGGGGGTCCGGCGGGAGGGAAAACAGATACGCAGTATTTT.

The table lists this clonotype with a few counts. In nucleotides, the CDR3 is TGTGCCAGCGCGGCCCGGACAGGAGTCAAAAACATTCAGTACTTC. It encodes CASAARTGVKNIQYF. This chain connects TRBV6-2 or TRBV6-3 to TRBJ2-4; 7 bases match TRBD1. The CDR3 is made up of 15 amino acids. CDR1 and CDR2 (germline): MNHEY, SVGEGT. V shed 8 bases, J shed 3 bases, and the junction held 10 bases outside the gene matches.

This clonotype was seen a few times. The rearrangement links TRBV27 to TRBJ2-3; the D gene is possibly TRBD1 (5 bases). The CDR3 loop spans 16 amino acids. In germline, CDR1 is MNHEY, CDR2 SMNVEV (reference sequence). V dropped 10 bases and J dropped 3 bases, with 23 bases sitting between them. The CDR3 DNA follows: TGTGCCACCACAGAGGACCCCGGCAGGGTTACAGATACGCAGTATTTT. This translates into CATTEDPGRVTDTQYF.

This rearrangement joins TRBV7-2 to TRBJ2-2; D uncertain. V lost 3 bases and J 10 bases, leaving 12 bases between the germline ends. The V gene's germline CDR1 is SGHTA and CDR2 FQGNSA. This CDR3 contains 13 residues. CDR3 protein: CASSFPNNLELFF. The CDR3 DNA is TGTGCCAGCAGCTTCCCGAACAACCTGGAGCTGTTTTTT.

This clonotype has just a few counts. The chain is built from TRBV4-3 and TRBJ2-3; either TRBD1 or TRBD2 may supply D (6 bases each). The V and J ends lost 0 bases and 3 bases respectively, with 22 bases between them. The germline V gene has CDR1 LGHNA and CDR2 YSLEER. The CDR3 has 19 residues. CDR3: CASSQDLLGGAAGTDTQYF. Here the CDR3 DNA reads TGCGCCAGCAGCCAAGATCTTCTGGGGGGCGCAGCGGGTACAGATACGCAGTATTTT.

The chain combines TRBV28 with TRBJ2-3, with 8 bases fitting TRBD2. Germline assignment: CDR1 MDHEN and CDR2 SYDVKM. This CDR3 spans 14 amino acids. V shed 6 bases and J 6 bases; nucleotides not matched to a gene: 8. CDR3 region: CASRKAGAGDTQYF. The CDR3 nucleotides read TGTGCCAGCAGAAAAGCGGGAGCGGGTGATACGCAGTATTTT.

J is TRBJ2-7 and V is TRBV7-9, with TRBD1 matching 7 bases. This CDR3 has 16 residues. V trimming: 6 bases; J trimming: 0 bases; junction bases outside the gene matches: 11. In germline, CDR1 is SEHNR, CDR2 FQNEAQ (reference sequence). The CDR3 reads CASRPPPGQNSYEQYF. The CDR3 DNA follows: TGTGCCAGCAGACCTCCGCCGGGACAGAACTCCTACGAGCAGTACTTC.

This chain joins TRBV30 and TRBJ2-7; possible D gene TRBD1, 5 bases. V shed 4 bases and J shed 6 bases, with 16 bases lying between them. The CDR3 covers 13 residues. From germline, CDR1 is GTSNPN and CDR2 SVGIG (reference sequence). For the CDR3, the DNA is TGTGCCTGGAAAGGGGTTAGTATCCGCGAGCAGTACTTC. Translating gives CAWKGVSIREQYF.

This clonotype has a handful of counts. At one end the junction does not follow the germline gene, possibly because of a read error. CDR3: CSVVPGRAPLF. The CDR3 region has the DNA TGCAGCGTTGTCCCCGGGAGGGCCCCCCTTTTT. The J gene is TRBJ2-3, the V gene TRBV29-1; 8 bases align to TRBD2. This CDR3 comprises 11 residues. CDR1 SQVTM and CDR2 ANQGSEA come from the germline V gene.